Following are 6 T cell receptor beta chains from one sample sequenced in a study of CD8+CD57+ T cells in acquired aplastic anemia. It was patients with CD8+CD57+ cell expansion by flow cytometry who were chosen for sequencing. The template used for profiling TCR beta VDJ and CDR3 was genomic DNA. TCRdb independently ran MiXCR on the reads; one entry per CDR3 protein. The table has 150,000 to 180,000 distinct CDR3 sequences, roughly 54% seen once. Sequencing was performed on sorted CD4+, CD8+, or CD8+CD57+ T cells (not recorded which) from PBMCs. The receptors here all came from a human donor with aplastic anemia.

The chain couples TRBV6-1 to TRBJ2-1; possible D gene TRBD2, 7 bases. Germline values: CDR1 MNHNS, CDR2 SASEGT. V was cut by 2 bases and J by 3 bases, with 11 bases left in between. This CDR3 is built from 15 residues. In nucleotides, the CDR3 is TGTGCCAGCAGTGAATGGAGGGGGGGCTACAATGAGCAGTTCTTC. Amino acids: CASSEWRGGYNEQFF.

The chain has TRBV7-8 and TRBJ2-3; TRBD2 matches 7 bases. V shed 0 bases and J 8 bases; nucleotides not matched to a gene: 8. This CDR3 region has 15 residues. CDR1 and CDR2 from the germline V gene are SGHVS and FQNEAQ. CDR3 bases: TGTGCCAGCAGCTTAGCGGGGGGGGTAAGAGGTACGCAGTATTTT. Translating it yields CASSLAGGVRGTQYF.

This clonotype has just a few counts. The rearrangement links TRBV10-3 to TRBJ1-4; D uncertain. The germline V and J ends were trimmed by 8 bases and 2 bases, with 6 bases remaining between them. Per the germline V gene, CDR1 is ENHRY and CDR2 is SYGVKD. This CDR3 is 12 amino acids long. CDR3 amino acids: CAISRTNEKLFF. The CDR3 nucleotides are TGTGCCATCTCGAGGACTAATGAAAAACTGTTTTTT.

The V call is TRBV7-9, the J call TRBJ1-5; 7 bases agree with TRBD1. The CDR3 loop spans 15 amino acids. V was pared by 4 bases and J by 1 base, with 4 bases of the junction left unmatched. Looked up from germline, CDR1 is SEHNR and CDR2 is FQNEAQ (reference sequence). CDR3 bases: TGTGCCAGCAGCTCCGGACAGGCGAGCAATCAGCCCCAGCATTTT. Its protein is CASSSGQASNQPQHF.

This clonotype was picked up a small number of times. The chain uses TRBV28 and TRBJ2-7; TRBD2 agrees at 13 bases. Germline V gives CDR1 MDHEN, CDR2 SYDVKM. After removal of 5 bases from V and 4 bases from J, the junction contained 11 bases not matched to a gene. The CDR3 consists of 17 residues. This chain's CDR3 is CASSPPPRTSGGYEQYF. CDR3 nucleotide sequence: TGTGCCAGCAGTCCCCCCCCCCGGACTAGCGGGGGTTACGAGCAGTACTTC.

This clonotype is medium-sized. The chain employs TRBV20-1 and TRBJ1-1; 8 positions agree with TRBD1. The V gene end was trimmed by 5 bases and the J gene end by 1 base; junction bases not matched to a gene: 9. Germline loops: CDR1 DFQATT, CDR2 SNEGSKA (reference sequence). This CDR3 spans 15 amino acids. The CDR3 DNA reads as TGCAGTGCTTTGGCCCCGGACAGGGAGAACACTGAAGCTTTCTTT. Protein product: CSALAPDRENTEAFF.